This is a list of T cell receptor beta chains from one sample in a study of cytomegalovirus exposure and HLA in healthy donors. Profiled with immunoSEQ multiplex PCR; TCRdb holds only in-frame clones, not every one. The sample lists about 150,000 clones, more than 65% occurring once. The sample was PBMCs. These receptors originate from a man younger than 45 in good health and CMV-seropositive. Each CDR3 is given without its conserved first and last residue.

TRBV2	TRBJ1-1	ASSVGTGEAEAF
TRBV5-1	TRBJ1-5	ASSFTGSGQPQH
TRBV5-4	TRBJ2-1	ASSLGLADRNEQF
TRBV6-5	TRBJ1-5	ASRQTVNQPQH
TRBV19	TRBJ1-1	ASSIVLGQGTEAF
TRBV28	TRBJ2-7	ASSSSGSSYEQY
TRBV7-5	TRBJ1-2	ARSLTGQGAYYGYT
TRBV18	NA	ASSANPGQGSEQY
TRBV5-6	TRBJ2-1	ATGTGTYNEQF
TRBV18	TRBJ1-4	ASSTTILDGLNEKLF
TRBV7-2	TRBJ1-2	ASSSYRNPNYGYT
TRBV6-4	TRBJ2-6	ASSEYGTGGRGANGLT
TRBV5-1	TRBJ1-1	ASSFRQGRNTEAF
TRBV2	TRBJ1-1	ASGQGANTEAF
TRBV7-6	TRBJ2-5	ASRQRLAGGPQETQY
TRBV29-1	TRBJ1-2	SAERDRGGGYT